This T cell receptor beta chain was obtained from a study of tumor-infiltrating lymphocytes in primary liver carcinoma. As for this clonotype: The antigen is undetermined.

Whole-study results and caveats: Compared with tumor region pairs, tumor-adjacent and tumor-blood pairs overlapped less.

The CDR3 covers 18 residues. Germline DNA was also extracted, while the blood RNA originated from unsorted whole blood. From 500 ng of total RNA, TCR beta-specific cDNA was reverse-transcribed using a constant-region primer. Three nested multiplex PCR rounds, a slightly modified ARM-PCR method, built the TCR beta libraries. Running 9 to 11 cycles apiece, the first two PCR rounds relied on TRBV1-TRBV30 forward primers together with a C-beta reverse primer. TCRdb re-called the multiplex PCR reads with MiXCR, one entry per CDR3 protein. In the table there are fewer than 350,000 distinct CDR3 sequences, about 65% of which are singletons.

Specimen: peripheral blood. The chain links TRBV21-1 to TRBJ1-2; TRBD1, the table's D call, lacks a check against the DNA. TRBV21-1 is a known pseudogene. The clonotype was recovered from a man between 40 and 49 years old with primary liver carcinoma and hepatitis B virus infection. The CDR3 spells CASSKAGGEGARSYGYTF. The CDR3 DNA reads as TGTGCCAGCAGCAAAGCAGGGGGCGAGGGGGCGCGCAGCTATGGCTACACCTTC.